This T cell receptor beta chain was retrieved from a study of cytomegalovirus exposure and HLA in healthy donors. V was trimmed by 4 bases and J by 2 bases, leaving 4 bases between them. In germline, CDR1 is SGHRS, CDR2 YFSETQ. The CDR3 is 12 amino acids. Primers for the PCR totalled 60 Vbeta and 13 Jbeta. Assay used: immunoSEQ multiplex PCR; TCRdb lists only in-frame clones, some missing. The data show about 89,000 clones, about 74% seen once. The V and J genes are TRBV5-1 and TRBJ2-1; D unresolved. The specimen was PBMCs. This TCR was recovered from a male donor in good health and CMV-seronegative. CDR3 sequence (DNA): TGCGCCAGCAGCCGTACCTACAATGAGCAGTTCTTC. It codes for CASSRTYNEQFF.